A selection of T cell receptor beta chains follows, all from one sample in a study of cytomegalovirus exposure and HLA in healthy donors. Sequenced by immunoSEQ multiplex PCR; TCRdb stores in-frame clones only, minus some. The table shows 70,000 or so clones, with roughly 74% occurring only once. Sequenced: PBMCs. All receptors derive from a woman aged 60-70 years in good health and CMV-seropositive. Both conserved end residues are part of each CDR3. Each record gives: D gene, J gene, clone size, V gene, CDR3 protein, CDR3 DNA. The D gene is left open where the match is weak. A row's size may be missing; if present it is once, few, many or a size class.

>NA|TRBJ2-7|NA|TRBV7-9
CASSPVRGRTYEQYF
TGTGCCAGCAGCCCCGTACGTGGGAGAACCTACGAGCAGTACTTC
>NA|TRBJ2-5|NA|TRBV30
CAWTRGDIGETQYF
TGTGCCTGGACACGCGGGGATATCGGGGAGACCCAGTACTTC
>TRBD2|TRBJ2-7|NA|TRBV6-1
CASNSGSSYEQYF
TGTGCCAGCAATAGCGGGAGCTCCTACGAGCAGTACTTC
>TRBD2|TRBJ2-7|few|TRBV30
CAWSLAGGTYYEQYF
TGTGCCTGGAGCCTAGCGGGAGGGACCTACTACGAGCAGTACTTC
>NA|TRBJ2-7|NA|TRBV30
CAWSLGPPYEQYF
TGTGCCTGGAGTCTGGGGCCCCCCTACGAGCAGTACTTC
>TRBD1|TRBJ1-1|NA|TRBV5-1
CASSRQGYTEAFF
TGCGCCAGCAGCAGACAGGGATACACTGAAGCTTTCTTT
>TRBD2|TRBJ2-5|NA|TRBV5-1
CASSFGGSGETQYF
TGCGCCAGCAGCTTCGGCGGGAGTGGGGAGACCCAGTACTTC
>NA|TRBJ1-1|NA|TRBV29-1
CSVGVEQDRTEAFF
TGCAGCGTTGGGGTAGAACAGGACCGAACTGAAGCTTTCTTT
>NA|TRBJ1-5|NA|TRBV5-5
CASSLGWSQPQHF
TGTGCCAGCAGCCTCGGTTGGAGTCAGCCCCAGCATTTT
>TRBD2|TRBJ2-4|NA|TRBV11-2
CASSSGLARGIQYF
TGTGCCAGCAGTAGCGGGCTAGCGAGGGGCATTCAGTACTTC
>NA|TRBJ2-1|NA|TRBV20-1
CSARVGGLQFF
TGCAGTGCTAGAGTCGGGGGTCTGCAGTTCTTC
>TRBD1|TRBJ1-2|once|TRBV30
CAWRTWDRGPYGYTF
TGTGCCTGGAGAACCTGGGACAGGGGCCCGTATGGCTACACCTTC
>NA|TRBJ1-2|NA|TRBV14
CASSQDGAGIYGYTF
TGTGCCAGCAGCCAAGATGGTGCAGGAATCTATGGCTACACCTTC
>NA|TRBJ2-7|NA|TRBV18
CASSPQGRDEQYF
TGTGCCAGCTCTCCGCAGGGTCGGGACGAGCAGTACTTC
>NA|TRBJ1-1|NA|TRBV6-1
CASSEAARSEAFF
TGTGCCAGCAGTGAAGCGGCAAGGAGTGAAGCTTTCTTT
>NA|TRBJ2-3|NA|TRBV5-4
CASSQWGSGYTDTQYF
TGTGCCAGCAGCCAGTGGGGTAGCGGTTACACAGATACGCAGTATTTT
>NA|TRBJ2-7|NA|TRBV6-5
CASSYSQEPYEQYF
TGTGCCAGCAGTTATTCCCAGGAACCCTACGAGCAGTACTTC
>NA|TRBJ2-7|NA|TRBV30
CAWSVPGYEQYF
TGTGCCTGGAGTGTACCGGGCTACGAGCAGTACTTC
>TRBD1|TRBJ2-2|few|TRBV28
CASSLSWDRGIGELFF
TGTGCCAGCAGTTTATCCTGGGACAGGGGTATCGGGGAGCTGTTTTTT
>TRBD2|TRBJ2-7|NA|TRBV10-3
CAISDGGTSGNPLYEQYF
TGTGCCATCAGTGACGGAGGGACTAGCGGGAATCCCCTCTACGAGCAGTACTTC
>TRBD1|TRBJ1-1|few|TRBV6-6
CASTPRDRADGAEAFF
TGTGCCAGCACTCCCCGGGACAGGGCTGATGGGGCTGAAGCTTTCTTT
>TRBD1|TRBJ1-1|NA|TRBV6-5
CASRQQGTYEAFF
TGTGCCAGCAGACAACAGGGGACTTATGAAGCTTTCTTT
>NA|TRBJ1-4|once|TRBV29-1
CSVLTGNNEKLFF
TGCAGCGTCCTTACAGGGAATAATGAAAAACTGTTTTTT
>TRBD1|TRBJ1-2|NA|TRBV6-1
CASKSQGAHGYTF
TGTGCCAGCAAATCGCAGGGGGCGCACGGCTACACCTTC
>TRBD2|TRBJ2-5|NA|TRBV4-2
CANSQELAGVNTQYF
TGTGCCAACAGCCAAGAGTTAGCGGGGGTCAATACCCAGTACTTC
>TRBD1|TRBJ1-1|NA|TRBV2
CASSEEGGQLNTEAFF
TGTGCCAGCAGTGAAGAGGGGGGACAGCTAAACACTGAAGCTTTCTTT
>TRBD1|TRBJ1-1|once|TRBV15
CATSSHRGPNTEAFF
TGTGCCACCAGCAGCCACAGGGGCCCGAACACTGAAGCTTTCTTT
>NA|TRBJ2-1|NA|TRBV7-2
CASSKQGSRGDEQFF
TGTGCCAGCAGCAAACAGGGTTCCCGCGGCGATGAGCAGTTCTTC
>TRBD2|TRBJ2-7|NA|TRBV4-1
CASSPTGTSYEQYF
TGCGCCAGCAGCCCAACTGGGACTAGCTACGAGCAGTACTTC
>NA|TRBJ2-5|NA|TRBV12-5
CASGLAVKETQYF
TGTGCTAGTGGTTTGGCGGTAAAAGAGACCCAGTACTTC
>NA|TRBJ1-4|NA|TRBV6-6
CASSYPDSNEKLFF
TGTGCCAGCAGTTACCCGGACAGTAATGAAAAACTGTTTTTT
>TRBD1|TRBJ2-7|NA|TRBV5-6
CASSSGDRDQYF
TGTGCCAGCAGCTCGGGGGACAGGGACCAGTACTTC
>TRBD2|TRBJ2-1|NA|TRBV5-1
CASSFQFSGGAYIGNEQFF
TGCGCCAGCAGCTTCCAATTTAGCGGGGGGGCTTACATCGGCAATGAGCAGTTCTTC
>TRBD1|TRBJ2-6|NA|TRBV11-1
CASSSGQGSSGANVLTF
TGTGCCAGCAGCTCCGGACAGGGGAGCTCTGGGGCCAACGTCCTGACTTTC
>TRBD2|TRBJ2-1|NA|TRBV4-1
CASSSGTTRVVDEQFF
TGCGCCAGCAGCTCCGGGACTACCCGGGTAGTGGATGAGCAGTTCTTC
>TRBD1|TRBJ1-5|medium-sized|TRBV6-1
CASSGFGDRGFNQPQHF
TGTGCCAGCAGTGGATTTGGGGACAGGGGATTCAATCAGCCCCAGCATTTT
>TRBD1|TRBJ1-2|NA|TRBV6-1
CASSEGTGASYGYTF
TGTGCCAGCAGTGAAGGGACAGGGGCTAGCTATGGCTACACCTTC
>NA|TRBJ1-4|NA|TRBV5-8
CASSSTGTNEKLFF
TGTGCCAGCAGCTCGACAGGAACTAATGAAAAACTGTTTTTT
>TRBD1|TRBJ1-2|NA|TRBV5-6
CASSLGQGHYGYTF
TGTGCCAGCAGCTTGGGACAGGGGCACTATGGCTACACCTTC
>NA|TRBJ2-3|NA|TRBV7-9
CASSPWPESTDTQYF
TGTGCCAGCAGCCCATGGCCAGAAAGCACAGATACGCAGTATTTT
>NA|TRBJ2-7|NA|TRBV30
CAWSVTGSYEQYF
TGTGCCTGGAGTGTTACAGGCTCCTACGAGCAGTACTTC